These 26 T cell receptor beta chains were sequenced from one sample in a study of blood T cells in healthy people across ages (dated by TCRdb to 2013 to 2016). The library came from 5' RACE. Sequencing was performed on an Illumina HiSeq 2500. A second PCR of about 6 to 11 cycles was performed with a sample-barcoded 5' primer and a J-beta primer mix. TCRdb's own reprocessing of the public reads used fastp at Q25 and MiXCR and kept productive beta chains. Duplicate CDR3 protein sequences are folded into a single record with the most common DNA and genes. This sample comprises some 640,000 distinct CDR3 sequences, around half of them detected only once. Roughly 34% of the sample lies in the top ten. The sample was blood. These receptors originate from a woman aged 55-69 years in good health.

This clonotype has only a few counts. The V call is TRBV4-3, the J call TRBJ2-1; tentative D call: TRBD2 (5 bases). The J call is doubtful: the DNA matches TRBJ2-7 better. Germline assignment: CDR1 LGHNA and CDR2 YSLEER. This CDR3 has 16 amino acids. The DNA for the CDR3 is TGCGCCAGCAGCCAAGACGAGAGGCGGGCCTACAATGAGCAGTACTTC. This translates into CASSQDERRAYNEQYF.

The chain combines TRBV20-1 with TRBJ2-5; a weak D match, TRBD2 (6 bases). V was pared by 3 bases and J by 2 bases, with 13 bases between. The germline V gene has CDR1 DFQATT and CDR2 SNEGSKA (reference sequence). This CDR3 is built from 14 residues. DNA of the CDR3: TGCAGTGCTAGTAGGCATAGCGGACAAGAGACCCAGTACTTC. Translation gives CSASRHSGQETQYF.

This sequence joins TRBV10-3 and TRBJ1-4; TRBD1 might be the D (6 bases). With 6 bases removed from V and 7 bases from J, the gap between germline ends came to 12 bases. Germline V lookup: CDR1 ENHRY, CDR2 SYGVKD. CDR3 length: 13 amino acids. CDR3 loop: CAISQGNGEKLFF. The CDR3 DNA reads as TGTGCCATCAGCCAGGGGAACGGTGAAAAACTGTTTTTT.

This chain links TRBV20-1 with TRBJ2-3; TRBD2 matches at 7 bases. The CDR3 runs 17 residues. CDR1 is DFQATT and CDR2 is SNEGSKA in the germline V gene (reference sequence). V was clipped by 0 bases and J by 2 bases; unmatched bases: 11. The CDR3 nucleotides read TGCAGTGCTAGAGATGGAATGGAGCGGGGTTACACAGATACGCAGTATTTT. This sequence encodes CSARDGMERGYTDTQYF.

V is TRBV20-1 and J is TRBJ2-1, with 10 bases matching TRBD2. The CDR3 covers 16 residues. The trim removed 5 bases at V and 1 base at J, leaving 8 bases unmatched. The V gene's germline CDR1 is DFQATT and CDR2 SNEGSKA (reference sequence). This CDR3 reads CSAYNLAGESYNEQFF. The CDR3 DNA reads as TGCAGTGCTTACAACCTAGCGGGAGAGTCCTACAATGAGCAGTTCTTC.

V and J are TRBV9 and TRBJ2-1, with D perhaps TRBD2 (6 bases). The length of the CDR3 is 15 residues. The germline V and J ends were trimmed by 3 bases and 4 bases, with 14 bases remaining between them. Looked up from germline, CDR1 is SGDLS and CDR2 is YYNGEE. This chain's CDR3 is CASSASPAGYNEQFF. DNA for the CDR3: TGTGCCAGCAGCGCCTCCCCAGCGGGTTACAATGAGCAGTTCTTC. The whole variable domain, remainder taken from reference TRBV9 and TRBJ2-1, is DSGVTQTPKHLITATGQRVTLRCSPRSGDLSVYWYQQSLDQGLQFLIQYYNGEERAKGNILERFSAQQFPDLHSELNLSSLELGDSALYFCASSASPAGYNEQFFGPGTRLTVL.

The rearrangement joins TRBV28 to TRBJ2-6; D is unclear. Deletions cut 3 bases from V and 4 bases from J, with 10 bases between. CDR3 length: 15 amino acids. Germline CDR1 is MDHEN and CDR2 is SYDVKM. The CDR3 region is CASSLALEGANVLTF. In DNA form, the CDR3 reads TGTGCCAGCAGTTTGGCCCTGGAAGGGGCCAACGTCCTGACTTTC.

This clonotype was seen at least ten times. The J gene is TRBJ2-1, the V gene TRBV2; D is uncertain. There are 11 residues in the CDR3. Trimming left V 7 bases short and J 6 bases short, with 7 bases between. Germline V gene lookup returns CDR1 SNHLY and CDR2 FYNNEI. The CDR3 DNA reads as TGTGCCAGCACCCTTGGCAATGAGCAGTTCTTC. The encoded protein is CASTLGNEQFF.

This clonotype was seen more than once but under ten times. This rearrangement joins TRBV2 to TRBJ2-3; D not resolved. Germline assignment: CDR1 SNHLY and CDR2 FYNNEI. CDR3 length: 14 amino acids. Trimming took off 3 bases at V and 3 bases at J, with 10 bases between the two ends. CDR3 in amino acids: CASSDREGTDTQYF. The CDR3 DNA reads as TGTGCCAGCAGTGATAGGGAAGGGACAGATACGCAGTATTTT.

To note about this clonotype: The junction departs from the called germline gene at one end, perhaps through a read error. The chain employs TRBV20-1 and TRBJ2-3; D possibly corresponds to TRBD2 (6 bases). Germline CDR1 and CDR2: DFQATT and SNEGSKA (reference sequence). This CDR3 has 15 amino acids. CDR3 DNA sequence: TGCAGTGCTAGTGGTACTAGCAGTGGCACAGATGCGCAGTATTTT. Encoded protein: CSASGTSSGTDAQYF.

This clonotype was counted only a few times. This chain links TRBV7-2 with TRBJ2-2; weak D call: TRBD1 (6 bases). Germline CDR1 SGHTA, CDR2 FQGNSA. CDR3 length equals 16 residues. Trimming left V 2 bases short and J 5 bases short, with 15 bases between. CDR3 sequence (DNA): TGTGCCAGCAGCTTATATGGCCCGAGGGGGACCGGGGAGCTGTTTTTT. Protein sequence: CASSLYGPRGTGELFF.

In its sample, this clonotype was seen a few times. The chain employs TRBV5-1 and TRBJ2-5; either TRBD1 or TRBD2 may fit D (5 bases each). The germline V gene encodes CDR1 SGHRS and CDR2 YFSETQ. The ends were cut back, 4 bases at V and 3 bases at J, with 10 bases in the middle. CDR3 length equals 13 residues. CDR3 nucleotides: TGCGCCAGCAGCGGGACCCCAGAAGAGACCCAGTACTTC. Its protein is CASSGTPEETQYF.

The rearrangement links TRBV6-5 to TRBJ2-4; the D gene is possibly TRBD2 (6 bases). CDR3 length: 12 residues. The V gene's germline CDR1 is MNHEY and CDR2 SVGAGI. V shed 9 bases and J shed 1 base, with 7 bases lying between them. In DNA, the CDR3 is TGTGCCAGACGGGAGGCCAAAAACATTCAGTACTTC. Translation: CARREAKNIQYF.

This clonotype has just a few counts. V is TRBV4-3 and J is TRBJ1-6; maybe TRBD1 (6 bases). The V end lost 1 base, the J end lost 2 bases, and 6 bases lay between the germline ends. The CDR3 sequence is 15 residues long. CDR1 LGHNA and CDR2 YSLEER come from the germline V gene. CDR3 in amino acids: CASSQGQAYNSPLHF. CDR3 in DNA: TGCGCCAGCAGCCAAGGACAGGCCTATAATTCACCCCTCCACTTT.

The rearrangement uses TRBV10-3 and TRBJ1-1, with TRBD1 matching over 8 bases. Looked up from germline, CDR1 is ENHRY and CDR2 is SYGVKD. Trimming cost V 0 bases and J 4 bases; bases outside gene matches: 4. The CDR3 is 15 residues long. CDR3 region: CAISESQGAVTEAFF. In nucleotides, the CDR3 is TGTGCCATCAGTGAGTCCCAGGGGGCAGTCACTGAAGCTTTCTTT.

Only one count was recorded for this clonotype. The V call is TRBV9, the J call TRBJ2-3, with a weak D call TRBD2 (5 bases). V lost 0 bases and J 2 bases, leaving 13 bases between the germline ends. Germline V gene lookup returns CDR1 SGDLS and CDR2 YYNGEE. This CDR3 has 16 residues. CDR3 in amino acids: CASSVGRGSSTDTQYF. The CDR3 coding sequence is TGTGCCAGCAGCGTAGGTCGCGGGTCCTCCACAGATACGCAGTATTTT.

The V and J genes are TRBV20-1 and TRBJ2-7, with 10 bases that match TRBD2. CDR1 and CDR2 (germline): DFQATT, SNEGSKA (reference sequence). Trimming took 1 base from V and 3 from J; bases not matched to a gene: 3. There are 14 residues in the CDR3. CDR3: CSARVPSGSYEQYF. In DNA, the CDR3 is TGCAGTGCTAGAGTGCCTAGCGGGAGCTACGAGCAGTACTTC.

The genes are TRBV27 and TRBJ2-2; no clear D gene. Germline V lookup: CDR1 MNHEY, CDR2 SMNVEV (reference sequence). The V end lost 5 bases, the J end lost 7 bases, and 11 bases lay between the germline ends. The CDR3 runs 13 residues. CDR3: CASSLNVVGELFF. CDR3 in DNA: TGTGCCAGCAGTCTGAACGTCGTCGGGGAGCTGTTTTTT.

The chain couples TRBV27 to TRBJ2-1; tentative D call: TRBD2 (5 bases). The germline V gene has CDR1 MNHEY and CDR2 SMNVEV (reference sequence). This CDR3 comprises 16 residues. V was pared by 6 bases and J by 2 bases, with 17 bases between. This CDR3 is CASSRDRTRTYNEQFF. CDR3 coding DNA: TGTGCCAGCAGCCGAGACCGGACTCGTACCTACAATGAGCAGTTCTTC.

This clonotype has at least ten counts. The chain couples TRBV4-2 to TRBJ2-1, with 10 bases fitting TRBD1. The germline V gene has CDR1 LGHNA and CDR2 YNFKEQ. The CDR3 covers 15 residues. With V trimmed by 1 base and J by 8 bases, 5 bases remained unmatched. CDR3 amino acids: CASSQADRGSDEQFF. In nucleotides, the CDR3 is TGTGCCAGCAGCCAAGCGGACAGGGGGAGCGATGAGCAGTTCTTC.

This chain connects TRBV5-6 to TRBJ1-2; no clear D gene. This CDR3 is built from 13 residues. V was trimmed by 2 bases and J by 7 bases, leaving 12 bases between them. CDR1 SGHDT and CDR2 YYEEEE come from the germline V gene. The CDR3 bases are TGTGCCAGCAGCTTAGACCGTCGGGTTGGCTACACCTTC. It specifies CASSLDRRVGYTF.

The chain recombines TRBV9 with TRBJ1-2; D is unresolved. Germline CDR1 SGDLS, CDR2 YYNGEE. The ends were cut back, 2 bases at V and 1 base at J, with 15 bases in the middle. This CDR3 is built from 16 residues. The CDR3 region is CASSVGLQSYNYGYTF. The CDR3 region has the DNA TGTGCCAGCAGCGTGGGTCTTCAGAGTTATAACTATGGCTACACCTTC.

On this clonotype itself: Since a much larger clone is just one base distant, this may be a read error. This rearrangement joins TRBV29-1 to TRBJ2-1, with a possible D match to TRBD2 (5 bases). Germline CDR1 is SQVTM and CDR2 is ANQGSEA. This CDR3 comprises 14 residues. The CDR3 DNA reads as TGCAGCGTTGAAGGGGGAACGGGATACAATAAGCAGTTCTTC. Translation gives CSVEGGTGYNKQFF.

The rearrangement uses TRBV3-1 and TRBJ1-6; no clear D gene. V lost 0 bases and J 14 bases, leaving 11 bases between the germline ends. There are 13 residues in the CDR3. Germline CDR1 and CDR2: LGHDT and YNNKEL (reference sequence). This CDR3 is CASSQDYPGTLHF. In nucleotides, the CDR3 is TGTGCCAGCAGCCAAGACTATCCGGGAACCCTCCACTTT. Complete variable domain (other parts from reference TRBV3-1 and TRBJ1-6): DTAVSQTPKYLVTQMGNDKSIKCEQNLGHDTMYWYKQDSKKFLKIMFSYNNKELIINETVPNRFSPKSPDKAHLNLHINSLELGDSAVYFCASSQDYPGTLHFGNGTRLTVT.

This clonotype has a handful of counts. This sequence joins TRBV7-6 and TRBJ2-1; TRBD2 matches at 12 bases. From germline, CDR1 is SGHVS and CDR2 FNYEAQ. The CDR3 loop spans 15 amino acids. Trimming removed 8 bases from V and 8 bases from J; junction bases left unmatched: 10. DNA of the CDR3: TGTGCCAGCGCAAATCCGGGACTAGCGGGTCATGAGCAGTTCTTC. This sequence encodes CASANPGLAGHEQFF.

The chain is built from TRBV7-2 and TRBJ2-1, with 9 bases that match TRBD1. This CDR3 region has 14 residues. V lost 7 bases and J lost 8; bases outside the gene matches: 9. CDR1 SGHTA and CDR2 FQGNSA come from the germline V gene. Here the CDR3 reads CASNRGRSWDEQFF. As DNA, the CDR3 is TGTGCCAGCAACAGGGGGCGAAGTTGGGATGAGCAGTTCTTC.